The text below deals with one TCR beta chain. Its cognate antigen has yet to be identified. It has no much larger one-base neighbor in the sample; base qualities were not kept. The data originate from a study of blood T cells in healthy people across ages (dated by TCRdb to between 2014 and 2017). For context, the study as a whole: Template switching captured roughly one uniquely barcoded TCR beta cDNA molecule per two T cells in model experiments. To track age-related changes in TCR beta repertoire diversity, the study relied on deep sequencing normalized with unique cDNA molecular identifiers. The donors were split into four age groups: young (average around 16 years), middle-aged (roughly 39), aged (more than 60) and long-lived (under 90). To avoid experimental bias, donors of different ages were distributed randomly across sequencing lanes. Two additional independent replicas of 1 million unique cDNA reads from the same blood draw were analyzed for two donors (one aged 18 to 30 and one aged 80 or older).

Library preparation employed 5' RACE. Sequencing was carried out with an Illumina HiSeq 2500. A second about 7 to 12 cycle PCR used a sample-barcoded 5' primer and a J-beta primer mix. A template-switch 5' adaptor carrying 12 random nucleotides introduced a unique molecular identifier onto each TCR beta cDNA molecule. Each sample yielded at least 3 million CDR3-containing paired-end reads. First-strand cDNA synthesis was performed from all RNA using the Mint cDNA synthesis kit, with priming by a TRBC-specific oligonucleotide. Following uracil-DNA glycosylase treatment, a first 18-cycle PCR with universal primers M1SS and BC2_uni_R was performed on all cDNA. Turning to the authors' computational methods: Normalization of each sample was performed by random selection of 1 million high-quality reads, each carrying a distinct molecular identifier. Instead of being binned into consensus sequences, reads that shared molecular identifiers were thrown out. MiTCR, with a Q25 quality threshold and the strictest error-elimination algorithm, was used for CDR3 identification, clonotype clustering and error correction. Lower-bound total TCR beta diversity was estimated with a nonparametric unseen species model using Euler transformation. TCRdb ran its own pipeline on the public reads, namely fastp trimming at Q25 and MiXCR clone calling, and kept in-frame beta chains. Rows are unified per CDR3 protein, each entry keeping the most common DNA and genes. The authors' filters were not applied to this entry. Within this sample are over 1,300,000 distinct CDR3 sequences, with roughly 59% of them counted one time only. The ten largest clones capture 6.5% to 8% of the sample.

The CDR3 holds 15 amino acids from the cysteine to the phenylalanine. CDR3 DNA only is kept here, 45 bases in frame from base 1. V is cut by 6 bases and J by 4 bases, and the space between the germline ends is 18 bases. Taken from the germline V gene, the CDR1 and CDR2 loops are MGHDK and SYGVNS. Donors were around 37 systemically healthy Caucasian individuals from Russia aged roughly 6 to 90 years. Each donor gave roughly 9 milliliters of peripheral blood, drawn into EDTA-treated Vacutainer tubes. Ficoll-Paque density-gradient centrifugation was used to isolate PBMCs, with at least 6 million obtained per sample. Total RNA was extracted from PBMCs with Trizol reagent, with at least 5.5 micrograms obtained per sample. Naive CD45RAhigh/CD27high T cell percentages were measured by flow cytometry on a PBMC aliquot from every donor. The full study reports these points: Compared with the aged group, the long-lived group had more naive CD4+ T cells, fewer expanded clones and increased TCR diversity, suggesting age selection. Because the CMV infection status of the donors was unknown, age-related changes in expanded clonotypes may potentially have been confounded. Observed TCR beta diversity per million T cells fell roughly linearly with age, and a significant reduction was already apparent by age approximately 40. Observed TCR beta diversity correlated strongly with the percentage of naive T cells measured by flow cytometry. Because profiling used bulk unsorted PBMCs, naive and antigen-experienced compartments could not be compared conclusively. Estimates of total diversity based on one million sequenced T cells were regarded as lower bounds and as underestimates.

The rearranged segments are TRBV25-1 and TRBJ1-2; perhaps TRBD1 is the D gene, with 6 bases matching. The source is a man aged 18 to 29 in good health. What was sequenced was blood. This receptor carries the CDR3 CASRGTRGPAYGYTF. The base sequence is TGTGCCAGCAGGGGGACCAGGGGTCCGGCCTATGGCTACACCTTC.